These T cell receptor beta chains were read from a single sample in a study of blood T cell repertoires in COVID-19. Repertoires were generated with immunoSEQ multiplex PCR, while TCRdb's copy carries only in-frame clones and drops some. In the table there are 65,000 to 90,000 clones, approximately 88% of which are singletons. Sequenced: peripheral blood. These TCRs come from a woman older than 75 with acute or convalescent COVID-19. CDR3s include the opening cysteine and the closing phenylalanine or tryptophan. A D gene is named only where the DNA matches it firmly. Clone size, where shown, is once, few, many, or a class for clones that have expanded.

D: TRBD1; size: -; V: TRBV9; J: TRBJ2-7; DNA: TGTGCCAGCAGCGTAGAAGAGGGGGCTTACGAGCAGTACTTC; CDR3: CASSVEEGAYEQYF
D: -; size: once; V: TRBV9; J: TRBJ2-1; DNA: TGTGCCAGCAGCGCTGGGGGGAGCTCCTACAATGAGCAGTTCTTC; CDR3: CASSAGGSSYNEQFF
D: -; size: -; V: TRBV19; J: TRBJ1-1; DNA: TGTGCCAGTAGTACAGACAGTAACACTGAAGCTTTCTTT; CDR3: CASSTDSNTEAFF
D: TRBD1; size: -; V: TRBV6-5; J: TRBJ2-7; DNA: TGTGCCAGCAGTTCGACAGGGGGAACGGCTTCCTTC; CDR3: CASSSTGGTASF
D: TRBD2; size: -; V: TRBV6-2/TRBV6-3; J: TRBJ2-1; DNA: TGTGCCAGCAGCAACAACCTAGCGGGGGGGAACGATGAGCAGTTCTTC; CDR3: CASSNNLAGGNDEQFF
D: -; size: -; V: TRBV2; J: TRBJ1-5; DNA: TGTGCCAGCAGAGGACAGACAATTAGCAATCAGCCCCAGCATTTT; CDR3: CASRGQTISNQPQHF
D: TRBD1; size: -; V: TRBV4-3; J: TRBJ1-2; DNA: TGCGCCAGCAGCCAAGATCGCAGGGGGCTCAATGGCTACACCTTC; CDR3: CASSQDRRGLNGYTF
D: -; size: -; V: TRBV5-1; J: TRBJ1-2; DNA: TGCGCCAGCAGCTTGGACAGTCCTAACTATGGCTACACCTTC; CDR3: CASSLDSPNYGYTF
D: -; size: -; V: TRBV7-3; J: TRBJ1-2; DNA: TGTGCCAGCAGCCAATCCGTCGGGTCCCCGCATGGCTACACCTTC; CDR3: CASSQSVGSPHGYTF
D: -; size: -; V: TRBV2; J: TRBJ2-7; DNA: TGTGCCAGCAGTGGAGGCAACTACGAGCAGTACTTC; CDR3: CASSGGNYEQYF
D: -; size: -; V: TRBV19; J: TRBJ2-1; DNA: TGTGCCAGTACGCCCGGGACACCAACAAGCAATGAGCAGTTCTTC; CDR3: CASTPGTPTSNEQFF
D: TRBD1; size: -; V: TRBV5-1; J: TRBJ2-7; DNA: TGCGCCAGCAGCCTCCAGGGGGTGTGGGCCGGGGAGCAGTACTTC; CDR3: CASSLQGVWAGEQYF
D: TRBD1; size: -; V: TRBV5-1; J: TRBJ2-1; DNA: TGCGCCAGCAGCGGGAGGACAGGGGACGTAAATGAGCAGTTCTTC; CDR3: CASSGRTGDVNEQFF
D: TRBD1; size: -; V: TRBV28; J: TRBJ2-7; DNA: TGTGCCACGGGACAGGGGGGAATTAGCTCCTACGAGCAGTACTTC; CDR3: CATGQGGISSYEQYF
D: -; size: once; V: TRBV2; J: TRBJ1-1; DNA: TGTGCCAGCAGTGTTAACGGGAACACTGAAGCTTTCTTT; CDR3: CASSVNGNTEAFF
D: -; size: -; V: TRBV19; J: TRBJ2-6; DNA: TGTGCCAGTACCCCGACAGGTTTGACCTCTGGGGCCAACGTCCTGACTTTC; CDR3: CASTPTGLTSGANVLTF
D: TRBD2; size: -; V: TRBV11-2; J: TRBJ2-1; DNA: TGTGCCAGCAGCCAACTGACTAGCGGGGCCTACAATGAGCAGTTCTTC; CDR3: CASSQLTSGAYNEQFF
D: -; size: -; V: TRBV12-3/TRBV12-4; J: TRBJ2-3; DNA: TGTGCCAGCAACAGGGACAGCACAGATACGCAGTATTTT; CDR3: CASNRDSTDTQYF
D: TRBD1; size: -; V: TRBV19; J: TRBJ1-5; DNA: TGTGCCAGTAGTGTGGGACAGGGGAGGAGCAATCAGCCCCAGCATTTT; CDR3: CASSVGQGRSNQPQHF
D: -; size: -; V: TRBV5-1; J: TRBJ2-5; DNA: TGCGCCAGCAGCCCCGATCGCTACGAGGAGACCCAGTACTTC; CDR3: CASSPDRYEETQYF
D: TRBD1; size: few; V: TRBV5-1; J: TRBJ2-2; DNA: TGCGCCAGCAGCGTGTTCACAGGGGGCAGCACCGGGGAGCTGTTTTTT; CDR3: CASSVFTGGSTGELFF
D: -; size: -; V: TRBV30; J: TRBJ1-1; DNA: TGTGCCTGGAGTCGGGGGGCCCCGCAGGTTTTCTTT; CDR3: CAWSRGAPQVFF
D: -; size: -; V: TRBV25-1; J: TRBJ1-1; DNA: TGTGCCAGCAGTGAATTGCAGGGGTCGGCTTTCTTT; CDR3: CASSELQGSAFF
D: -; size: -; V: TRBV3-1/TRBV3-2; J: TRBJ1-2; DNA: TGTGCCAGCAGCCAAGATCTGGGCAGCTATGGCTACACCTTC; CDR3: CASSQDLGSYGYTF
D: TRBD1; size: -; V: TRBV7-2; J: TRBJ1-5; DNA: TGTGCCAGCAGCCCCTTACAGGGGAGCAATCAGCCCCAGCATTTT; CDR3: CASSPLQGSNQPQHF
D: -; size: -; V: TRBV30; J: TRBJ1-6; DNA: TGTGCCTGGAGTCCAGGACTCCGTAATTCACCCCTCCACTTT; CDR3: CAWSPGLRNSPLHF
D: -; size: -; V: TRBV5-6; J: TRBJ1-1; DNA: TGTGCCAGCAGTTCACAAGTGTTTGAAGCTTTCTTT; CDR3: CASSSQVFEAFF
D: -; size: -; V: TRBV6-5; J: TRBJ2-1; DNA: TGTGCCTCACGGGGGACTCCGGGATACAATGAGCAGTTCTTC; CDR3: CASRGTPGYNEQFF
D: -; size: -; V: TRBV6-5; J: TRBJ2-1; DNA: TGTGCCAGCACCGAACGGGGTAATGAGCAGTTCTTC; CDR3: CASTERGNEQFF
D: -; size: -; V: TRBV7-3; J: TRBJ2-7; DNA: TGTGCCAGCAGCTTAATAGGGGGGGTATCGTCCTACGAGCAGTACTTC; CDR3: CASSLIGGVSSYEQYF
D: -; size: -; V: TRBV6-5; J: TRBJ1-2; DNA: TGTGCCAGCAGTCAGGCCTTAGGTAACTATGGCTACACCTTC; CDR3: CASSQALGNYGYTF
D: -; size: -; V: TRBV9; J: TRBJ2-1; DNA: TGTGCCAGCAGCGGGGGGGGCTCAAAGAATGAGCAGTTCTTC; CDR3: CASSGGGSKNEQFF
D: -; size: -; V: TRBV29-1; J: TRBJ1-1; DNA: TGCAGCGTTGAAGGATCCAGGGCGAACACTGAAGCTTTCTTT; CDR3: CSVEGSRANTEAFF